This TCR beta chain is drawn from a study of CD8 T cells in ankylosing spondylitis. This clonotype was seen ten or more times. Germline CDR1 reads SGHNT; CDR2 reads YENEEA. V dropped 5 bases and J dropped 1; count of bases not matched to a gene: 9. The CDR3 consists of 18 residues. Via MiXCR, TCRdb re-called the 5' RACE reads, giving one row per CDR3 protein. The sample has 200,000 or so distinct CDR3 sequences; approximately 24% are singletons. This chain connects TRBV11-3 to TRBJ2-1; 12 bases match TRBD2. What was sequenced was blood, either unsorted or a sorted T cell fraction (not recorded which). The TCR comes from a male donor with ankylosing spondylitis or in good health (not recorded which). The DNA for the CDR3 is TGTGCCAGCAGCCCCGTTCCGGGACTAGCGGGTTCCTACAATGAGCAGTTCTTC. Encoded protein: CASSPVPGLAGSYNEQFF.